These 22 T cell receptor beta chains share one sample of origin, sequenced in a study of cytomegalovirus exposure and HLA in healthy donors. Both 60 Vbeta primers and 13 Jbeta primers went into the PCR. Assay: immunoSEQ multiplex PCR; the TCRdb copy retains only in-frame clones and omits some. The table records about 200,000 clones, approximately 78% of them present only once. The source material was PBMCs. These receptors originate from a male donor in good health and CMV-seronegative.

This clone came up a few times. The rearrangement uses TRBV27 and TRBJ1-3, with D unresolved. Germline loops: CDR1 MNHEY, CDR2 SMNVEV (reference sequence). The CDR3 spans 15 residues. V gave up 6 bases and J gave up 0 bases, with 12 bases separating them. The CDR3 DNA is TGTGCCAGCAGCCCGGGAATTTTCTCTGGAAACACCATATATTTT. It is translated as CASSPGIFSGNTIYF.

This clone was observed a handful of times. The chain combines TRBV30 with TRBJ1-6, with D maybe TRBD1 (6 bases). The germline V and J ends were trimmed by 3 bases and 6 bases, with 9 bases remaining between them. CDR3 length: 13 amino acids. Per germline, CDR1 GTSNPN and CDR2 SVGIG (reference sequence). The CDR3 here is CAWSRDINSPLHF. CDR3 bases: TGTGCCTGGAGCCGGGACATTAATTCACCCCTCCACTTT.

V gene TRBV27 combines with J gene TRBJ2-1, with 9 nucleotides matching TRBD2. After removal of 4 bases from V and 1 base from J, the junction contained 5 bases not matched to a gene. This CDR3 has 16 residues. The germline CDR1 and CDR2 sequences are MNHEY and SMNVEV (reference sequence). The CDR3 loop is CASSSRAGGSYNEQFF. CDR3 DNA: TGTGCCAGCAGTTCTAGGGCGGGAGGGTCCTACAATGAGCAGTTCTTC.

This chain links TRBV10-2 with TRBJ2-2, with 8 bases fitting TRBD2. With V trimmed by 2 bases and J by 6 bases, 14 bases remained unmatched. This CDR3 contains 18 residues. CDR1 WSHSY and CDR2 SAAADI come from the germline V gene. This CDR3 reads CASSEAALAGRAPGELFF. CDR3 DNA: TGCGCCAGCAGTGAGGCCGCCTTAGCGGGAAGGGCCCCCGGGGAGCTGTTTTTT.

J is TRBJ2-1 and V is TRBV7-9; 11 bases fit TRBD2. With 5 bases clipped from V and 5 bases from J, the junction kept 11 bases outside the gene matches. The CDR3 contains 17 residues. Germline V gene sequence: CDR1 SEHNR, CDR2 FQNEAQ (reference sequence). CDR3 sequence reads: CASSTRLAGILNNEQFF. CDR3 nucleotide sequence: TGTGCCAGCAGCACCCGACTAGCGGGGATACTTAACAATGAGCAGTTCTTC.

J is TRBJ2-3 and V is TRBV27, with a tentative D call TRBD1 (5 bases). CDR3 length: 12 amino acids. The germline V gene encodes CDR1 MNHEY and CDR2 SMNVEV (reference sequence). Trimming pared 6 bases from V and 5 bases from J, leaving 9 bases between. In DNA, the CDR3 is TGTGCCAGCAGAGGGGTTGGAGATACGCAGTATTTT. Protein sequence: CASRGVGDTQYF.

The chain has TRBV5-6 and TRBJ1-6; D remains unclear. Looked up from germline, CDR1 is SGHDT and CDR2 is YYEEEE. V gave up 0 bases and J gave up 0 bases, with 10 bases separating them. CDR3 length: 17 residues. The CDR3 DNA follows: TGTGCCAGCAGCTTGGATACGGGGTACTCCTATAATTCACCCCTCCACTTT. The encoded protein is CASSLDTGYSYNSPLHF.

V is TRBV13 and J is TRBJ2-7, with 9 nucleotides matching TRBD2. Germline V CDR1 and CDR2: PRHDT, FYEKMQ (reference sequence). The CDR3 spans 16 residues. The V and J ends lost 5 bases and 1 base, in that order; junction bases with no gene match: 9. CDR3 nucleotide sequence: TGTGCCAGCAGCAGGAGCCTAGCGGGAAGGTCCTACGAGCAGTACTTC. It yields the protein CASSRSLAGRSYEQYF.

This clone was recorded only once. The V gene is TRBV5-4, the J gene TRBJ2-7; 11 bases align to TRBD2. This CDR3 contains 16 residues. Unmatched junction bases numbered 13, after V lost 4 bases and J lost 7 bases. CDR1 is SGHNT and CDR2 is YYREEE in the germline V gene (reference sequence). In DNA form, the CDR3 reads TGTGCCAGCAGCGCGACTAGCGGGACGAGTTGGAGGGAGCAGTACTTC. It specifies CASSATSGTSWREQYF.

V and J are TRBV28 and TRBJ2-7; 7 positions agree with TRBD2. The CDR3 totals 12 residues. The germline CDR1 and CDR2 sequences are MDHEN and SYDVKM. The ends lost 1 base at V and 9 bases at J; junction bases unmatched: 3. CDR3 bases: TGTGCCAGCAGTTTATATCCGGGAGGGCAGTACTTC. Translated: CASSLYPGGQYF. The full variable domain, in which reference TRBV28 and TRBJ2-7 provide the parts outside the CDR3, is DVKVTQSSRYLVKRTGEKVFLECVQDMDHENMFWYRQDPGLGLRLIYFSYDVKMKEKGDIPEGYSVSREKKERFSLILESASTNQTSMYLCASSLYPGGQYFGPGTRLTVT.

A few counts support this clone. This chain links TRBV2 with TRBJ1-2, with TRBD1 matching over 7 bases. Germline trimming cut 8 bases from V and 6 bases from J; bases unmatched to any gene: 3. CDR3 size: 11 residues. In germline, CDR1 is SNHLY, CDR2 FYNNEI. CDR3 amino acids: CASRTGDGYTF. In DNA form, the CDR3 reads TGTGCCAGCCGAACAGGGGATGGCTACACCTTC. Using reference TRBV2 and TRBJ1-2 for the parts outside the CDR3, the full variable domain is EPEVTQTPSHQVTQMGQEVILRCVPISNHLYFYWYRQILGQKVEFLVSFYNNEISEKSEIFDDQFSVERPDGSNFTLKIRSTKLEDSAMYFCASRTGDGYTFGSGTRLTVV.

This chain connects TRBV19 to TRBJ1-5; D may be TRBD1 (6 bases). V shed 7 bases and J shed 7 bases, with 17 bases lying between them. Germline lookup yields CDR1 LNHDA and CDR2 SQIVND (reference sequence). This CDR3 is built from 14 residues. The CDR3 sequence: CASNNQGTSQPQHF. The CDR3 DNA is TGTGCCAGTAATAATCAGGGGACGTCGCAGCCCCAGCATTTT.

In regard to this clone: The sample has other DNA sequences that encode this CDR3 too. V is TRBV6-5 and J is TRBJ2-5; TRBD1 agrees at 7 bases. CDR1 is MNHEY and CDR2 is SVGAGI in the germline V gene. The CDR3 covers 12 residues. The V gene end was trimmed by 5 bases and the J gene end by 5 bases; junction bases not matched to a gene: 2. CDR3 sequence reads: CASSPRGETQYF. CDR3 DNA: TGTGCCAGCAGTCCCAGGGGGGAGACCCAGTACTTC.

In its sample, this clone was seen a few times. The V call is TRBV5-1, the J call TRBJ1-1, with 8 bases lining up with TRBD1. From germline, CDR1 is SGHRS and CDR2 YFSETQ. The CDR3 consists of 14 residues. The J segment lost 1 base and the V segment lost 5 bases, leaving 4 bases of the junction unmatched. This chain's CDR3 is CASSYGTGNTEAFF. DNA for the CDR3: TGCGCCAGCAGTTATGGGACAGGGAACACTGAAGCTTTCTTT.

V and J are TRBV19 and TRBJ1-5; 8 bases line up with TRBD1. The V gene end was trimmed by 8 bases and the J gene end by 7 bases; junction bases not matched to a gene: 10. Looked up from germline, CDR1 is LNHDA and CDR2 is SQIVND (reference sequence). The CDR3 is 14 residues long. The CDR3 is CASDSGGVRQPQHF. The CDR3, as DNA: TGTGCCAGTGACTCAGGGGGCGTAAGGCAGCCCCAGCATTTT.

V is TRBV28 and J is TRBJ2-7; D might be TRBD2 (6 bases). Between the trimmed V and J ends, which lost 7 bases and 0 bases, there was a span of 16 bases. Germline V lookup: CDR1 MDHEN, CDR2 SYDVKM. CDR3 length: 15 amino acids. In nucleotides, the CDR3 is TGTGCCAGCATCCCCGGAGGGGAAACCTCCTACGAGCAGTACTTC. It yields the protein CASIPGGETSYEQYF.

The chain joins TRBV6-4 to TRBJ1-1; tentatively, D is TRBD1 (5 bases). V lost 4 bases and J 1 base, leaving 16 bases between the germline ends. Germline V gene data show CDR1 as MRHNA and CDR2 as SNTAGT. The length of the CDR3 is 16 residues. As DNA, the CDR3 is TGTGCCAGCAGTGTTCAGGGCTCGGTGTCGAACACTGAAGCTTTCTTT. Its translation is CASSVQGSVSNTEAFF.

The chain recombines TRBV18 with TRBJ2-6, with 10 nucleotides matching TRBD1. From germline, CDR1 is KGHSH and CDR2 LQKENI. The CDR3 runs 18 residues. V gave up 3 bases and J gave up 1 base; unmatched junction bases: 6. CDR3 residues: CASSPRQGASSGANVLTF. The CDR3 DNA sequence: TGTGCCAGCTCACCGAGACAGGGGGCATCGTCTGGGGCCAACGTCCTGACTTTC.

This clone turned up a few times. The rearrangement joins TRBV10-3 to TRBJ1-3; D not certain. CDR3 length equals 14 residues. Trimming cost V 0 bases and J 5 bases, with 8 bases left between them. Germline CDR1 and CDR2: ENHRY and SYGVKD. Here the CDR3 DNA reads TGTGCCATCAGTGAGTCGTCGTTTAGAAACACCATATATTTT. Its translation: CAISESSFRNTIYF.

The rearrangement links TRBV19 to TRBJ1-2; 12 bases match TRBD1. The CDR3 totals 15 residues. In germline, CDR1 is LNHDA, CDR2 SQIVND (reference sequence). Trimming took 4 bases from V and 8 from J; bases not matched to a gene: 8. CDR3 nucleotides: TGTGCCAGTAGTAGACCGGGACAGGGGGCTAAAGGCTACACCTTC. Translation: CASSRPGQGAKGYTF.

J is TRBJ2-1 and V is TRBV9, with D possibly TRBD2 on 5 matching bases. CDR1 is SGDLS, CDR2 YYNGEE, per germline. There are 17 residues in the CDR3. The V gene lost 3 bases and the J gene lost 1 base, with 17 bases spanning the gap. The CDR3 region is CASSAASRSRSYNEQFF. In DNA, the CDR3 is TGTGCCAGCAGCGCCGCTAGCAGGAGTAGGTCCTACAATGAGCAGTTCTTC.

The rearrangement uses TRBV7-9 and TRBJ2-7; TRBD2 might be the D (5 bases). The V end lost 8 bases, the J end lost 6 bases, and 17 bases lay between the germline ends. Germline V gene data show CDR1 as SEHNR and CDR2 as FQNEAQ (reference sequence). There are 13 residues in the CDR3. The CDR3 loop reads CASGRFAEVEQYF. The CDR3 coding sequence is TGTGCCAGCGGCAGATTCGCGGAGGTCGAGCAGTACTTC.